This T cell receptor beta chain was documented in a study of T cell responses to AZD1222 COVID-19 vaccine. General study results and limits: At baseline, just six or seven AZD1222 recipients tested seropositive. Dominant CD4 TCR responses targeted spike regions 160-218 and 743-854.

On this clone: As yet, its antigen is unknown.

The CDR3 covers 15 residues. Germline assignment: CDR1 LGHDT and CDR2 YNNKEL (reference sequence). V shed 1 base and J shed 10 bases, with 14 bases lying between them. Sequencing was performed with immunoSEQ multiplex PCR; in TCRdb, only in-frame clones are kept and a portion is missing. In the table there are around 110,000 clones, around 85% of which are singletons. The chain has TRBV3-1 (or the pseudogene TRBV3-2) and TRBJ1-6; D may be TRBD1 (6 bases). This sequence was found in an adult in good health. This specimen consisted of peripheral blood, obtained on day 0 of MenACWY control vaccination. DNA of the CDR3: TGTGCCAGCAGCCAAGGAGTAGGGGGTGGATCACCCCTCCACTTT. Protein: CASSQGVGGGSPLHF.